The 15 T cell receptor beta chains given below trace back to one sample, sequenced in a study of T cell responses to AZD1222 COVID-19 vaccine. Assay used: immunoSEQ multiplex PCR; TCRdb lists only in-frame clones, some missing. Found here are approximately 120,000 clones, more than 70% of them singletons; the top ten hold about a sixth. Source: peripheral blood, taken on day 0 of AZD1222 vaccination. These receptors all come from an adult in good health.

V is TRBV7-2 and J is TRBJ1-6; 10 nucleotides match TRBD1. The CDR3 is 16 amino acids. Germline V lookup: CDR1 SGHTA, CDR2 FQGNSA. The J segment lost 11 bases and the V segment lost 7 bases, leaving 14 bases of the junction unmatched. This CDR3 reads CASTHRVRDRGPPLHF. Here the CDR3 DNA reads TGTGCCAGCACCCATAGGGTCCGGGACAGGGGTCCACCCCTCCACTTT. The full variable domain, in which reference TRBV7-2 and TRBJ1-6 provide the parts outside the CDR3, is GAGVSQSPSNKVTEKGKDVELRCDPISGHTALYWYRQSLGQGLEFLIYFQGNSAPDKSGLPSDRFSAERTGGSVSTLTIQRTQQEDSAVYLCASTHRVRDRGPPLHFGNGTRLTVT.

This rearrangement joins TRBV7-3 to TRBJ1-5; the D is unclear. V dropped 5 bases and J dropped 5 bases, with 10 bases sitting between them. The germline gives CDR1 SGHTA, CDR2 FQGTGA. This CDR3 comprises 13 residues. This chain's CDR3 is CASSNGPDQPQHF. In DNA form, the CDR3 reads TGTGCCAGCAGCAACGGACCCGATCAGCCCCAGCATTTT.

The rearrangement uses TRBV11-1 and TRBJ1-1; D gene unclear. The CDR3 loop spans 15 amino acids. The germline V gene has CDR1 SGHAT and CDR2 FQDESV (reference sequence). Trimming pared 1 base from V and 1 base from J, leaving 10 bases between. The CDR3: CASSLGPETNTEAFF. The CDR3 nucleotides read TGTGCCAGCAGCTTAGGGCCGGAGACGAACACTGAAGCTTTCTTT.

CDR3 nucleotide sequence: TGTGCCAGCTCACCAGGGGCGGCGAGGGCAAGTTCACCCCTCCACTTT. This sequence encodes CASSPGAARASSPLHF. The V gene is TRBV18, the J gene TRBJ1-6; D might be TRBD1 (5 bases). This CDR3 comprises 16 residues. Germline CDR1 and CDR2: KGHSH and LQKENI. V was shortened by 2 bases and J by 9 bases, with 17 bases between the two germline ends.

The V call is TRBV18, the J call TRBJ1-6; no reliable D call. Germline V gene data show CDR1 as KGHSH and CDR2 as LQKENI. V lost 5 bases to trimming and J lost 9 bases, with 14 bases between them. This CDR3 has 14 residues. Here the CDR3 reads CASSGDGSSSPLHF. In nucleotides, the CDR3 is TGTGCCAGCTCAGGCGACGGGTCGAGTTCACCCCTCCACTTT. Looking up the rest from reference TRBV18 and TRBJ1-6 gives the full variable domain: NAGVMQNPRHLVRRRGQEARLRCSPMKGHSHVYWYRQLPEEGLKFMVYLQKENIIDESGMPKERFSAEFPKEGPSILRIQQVVRGDSAAYFCASSGDGSSSPLHFGNGTRLTVT.

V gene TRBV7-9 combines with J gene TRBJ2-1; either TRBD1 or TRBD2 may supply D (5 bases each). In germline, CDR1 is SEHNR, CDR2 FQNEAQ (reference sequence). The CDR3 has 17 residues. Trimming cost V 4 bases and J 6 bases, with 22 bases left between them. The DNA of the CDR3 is TGTGCCAGCAGCTCACGAACCGGGACCCAGGACCGCAATGAGCAGTTCTTC. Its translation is CASSSRTGTQDRNEQFF.

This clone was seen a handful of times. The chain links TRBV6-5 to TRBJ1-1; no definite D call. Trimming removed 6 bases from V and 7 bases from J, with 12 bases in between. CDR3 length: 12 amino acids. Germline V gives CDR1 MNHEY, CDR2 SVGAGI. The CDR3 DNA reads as TGTGCCAGCAGCAGGACGGACGGTGAAGCTTTCTTT. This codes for CASSRTDGEAFF.

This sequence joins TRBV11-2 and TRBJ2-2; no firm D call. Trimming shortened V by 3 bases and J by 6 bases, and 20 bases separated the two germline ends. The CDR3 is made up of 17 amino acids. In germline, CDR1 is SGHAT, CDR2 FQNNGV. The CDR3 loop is CASSFKVHRKVPGELFF. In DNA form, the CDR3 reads TGTGCCAGCAGCTTTAAGGTTCATAGGAAGGTTCCCGGGGAGCTGTTTTTT.

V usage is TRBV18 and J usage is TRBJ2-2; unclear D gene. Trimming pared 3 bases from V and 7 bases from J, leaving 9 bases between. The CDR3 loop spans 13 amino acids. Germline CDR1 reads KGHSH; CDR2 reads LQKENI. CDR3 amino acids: CASSPIVDGELFF. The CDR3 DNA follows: TGTGCCAGCTCACCGATCGTGGACGGGGAGCTGTTTTTT. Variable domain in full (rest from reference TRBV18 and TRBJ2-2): NAGVMQNPRHLVRRRGQEARLRCSPMKGHSHVYWYRQLPEEGLKFMVYLQKENIIDESGMPKERFSAEFPKEGPSILRIQQVVRGDSAAYFCASSPIVDGELFFGEGSRLTVL.

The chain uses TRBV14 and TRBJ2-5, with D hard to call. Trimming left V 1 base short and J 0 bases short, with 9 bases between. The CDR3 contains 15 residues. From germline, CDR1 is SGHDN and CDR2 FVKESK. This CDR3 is CASSQVQSHQETQYF. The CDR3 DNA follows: TGTGCCAGCAGCCAAGTTCAGTCACACCAAGAGACCCAGTACTTC.

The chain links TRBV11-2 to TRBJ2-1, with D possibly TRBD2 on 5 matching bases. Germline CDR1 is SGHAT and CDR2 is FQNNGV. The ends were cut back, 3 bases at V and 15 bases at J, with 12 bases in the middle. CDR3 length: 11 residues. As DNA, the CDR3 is TGTGCCAGCAGCTTCGGGGAGACCCCGTTCTTC. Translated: CASSFGETPFF.

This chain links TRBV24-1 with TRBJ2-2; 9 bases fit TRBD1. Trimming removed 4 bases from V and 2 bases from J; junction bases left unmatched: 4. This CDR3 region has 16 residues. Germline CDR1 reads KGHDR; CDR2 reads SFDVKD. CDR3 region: CATSEPGQGNTGELFF. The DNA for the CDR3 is TGTGCCACCAGTGAACCGGGACAGGGTAACACCGGGGAGCTGTTTTTT.

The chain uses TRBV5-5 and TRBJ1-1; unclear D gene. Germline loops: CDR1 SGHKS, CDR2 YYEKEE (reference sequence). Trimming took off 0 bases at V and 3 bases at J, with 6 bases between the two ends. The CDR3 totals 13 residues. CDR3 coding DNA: TGTGCCAGCAGCTTGGAGGTATACACTGAAGCTTTCTTT. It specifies CASSLEVYTEAFF.

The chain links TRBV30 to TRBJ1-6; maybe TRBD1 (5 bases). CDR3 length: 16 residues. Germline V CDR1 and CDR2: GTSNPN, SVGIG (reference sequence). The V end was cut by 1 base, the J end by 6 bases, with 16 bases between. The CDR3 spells CAWSARGWGSNSPLHF. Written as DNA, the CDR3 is TGTGCCTGGAGTGCTAGGGGATGGGGCAGTAATTCACCCCTCCACTTT.

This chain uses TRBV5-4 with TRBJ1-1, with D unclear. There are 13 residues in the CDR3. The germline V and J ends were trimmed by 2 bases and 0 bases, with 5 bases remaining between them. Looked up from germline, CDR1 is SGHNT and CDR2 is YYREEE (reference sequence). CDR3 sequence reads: CASSFLLNTEAFF. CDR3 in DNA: TGTGCCAGCAGCTTCCTTTTGAACACTGAAGCTTTCTTT.